The 11 T cell receptor beta chains presented below share a single source sample, sequenced in a study of T cells in tuberculosis. Regarding time point: new active TB diagnosis, blood taken before or within 7 days of starting treatment. Produced via immunoSEQ multiplex PCR; TCRdb's table is partial and in-frame only. The table lists tens of thousands of clones, about 90% of them singletons. The sequencing here drew on PBMCs, taken at tuberculosis diagnosis. The source is an adult with tuberculosis.

The V call is TRBV7-3, the J call TRBJ2-1; a possible D gene is TRBD1 (6 bases). This CDR3 comprises 13 residues. The ends were cut back, 5 bases at V and 8 bases at J, with 13 bases in the middle. The germline V gene encodes CDR1 SGHTA and CDR2 FQGTGA. The CDR3 DNA follows: TGTGCCAGCAGCCCCGCAGGGGTCGATGAGCAGTTCTTC. This codes for CASSPAGVDEQFF.

For the CDR3, the DNA is TGTGCCAGCAGCTTGGAATCAGGGGCGACGTACGAGCAGTACTTC. Amino acid sequence: CASSLESGATYEQYF. The genes are TRBV5-4 and TRBJ2-7, with a possible D match to TRBD1 (6 bases). Germline lookup yields CDR1 SGHNT and CDR2 YYREEE (reference sequence). The CDR3 totals 15 residues. Trimming removed 0 bases at V and 4 bases at J, with 14 bases between.

The chain employs TRBV28 and TRBJ1-2; perhaps TRBD1 as D (5 bases). The germline V and J ends were trimmed by 3 bases and 7 bases, with 12 bases remaining between them. The CDR3 loop spans 13 amino acids. Germline V lookup: CDR1 MDHEN, CDR2 SYDVKM. CDR3 nucleotide sequence: TGTGCCAGCAGTTTTATAAGGGGAGGTGGCTACACCTTC. It codes for CASSFIRGGGYTF.

The sample holds one count of this clone. The V and J genes are TRBV4-2 and TRBJ2-7, with TRBD1 matching over 7 bases. Germline-derived CDR1 and CDR2 are LGHNA and YNFKEQ. The CDR3 length is 16 residues. V lost 0 bases, J lost 2 bases, and 7 bases stayed unmatched. The CDR3 sequence: CASSQEWGTDPYEQYF. In nucleotides, the CDR3 is TGTGCCAGCAGCCAAGAGTGGGGGACAGACCCCTACGAGCAGTACTTC.

Here the CDR3 DNA reads TGCGCCAGCGCTTTTAACAGGGGGCGCGGCACTGAAGCTTTCTTT. Protein product: CASAFNRGRGTEAFF. This chain links TRBV5-1 with TRBJ1-1; 9 nucleotides align to TRBD1. CDR3 length: 15 residues. J was trimmed by 4 bases and V by 7 bases; bases with no gene match: 11. Germline values: CDR1 SGHRS, CDR2 YFSETQ.

The rearrangement joins TRBV14 to TRBJ2-7, with D perhaps matching TRBD2 (6 bases). This CDR3 comprises 12 residues. The germline V gene has CDR1 SGHDN and CDR2 FVKESK. The germline V and J ends were trimmed by 4 bases and 6 bases, with 10 bases remaining between them. The CDR3 DNA is TGTGCCAGCAGCCCCCGGAGGGGCGAGCAGTACTTC. Residues: CASSPRRGEQYF. Using reference TRBV14 and TRBJ2-7 for the parts outside the CDR3, the full variable domain is EAGVTQFPSHSVIEKGQTVTLRCDPISGHDNLYWYRRVMGKEIKFLLHFVKESKQDESGMPNNRFLAERTGGTYSTLKVQPAELEDSGVYFCASSPRRGEQYFGPGTRLTVT.

The CDR3 protein is CASSPSRAYGYTF. Here the CDR3 DNA reads TGTGCCAGCAGCCCGTCGCGGGCTTATGGCTACACCTTC. This sequence joins TRBV4-2 and TRBJ1-2; D unclear. The CDR3 covers 13 residues. From germline, CDR1 is LGHNA and CDR2 YNFKEQ. The V gene lost 4 bases and the J gene lost 5 bases, with 11 bases spanning the gap.

The chain links TRBV19 to TRBJ2-5, with 11 nucleotides matching TRBD2. Germline V gene data show CDR1 as LNHDA and CDR2 as SQIVND (reference sequence). V was pared by 5 bases and J by 4 bases, with 3 bases of the junction left unmatched. The CDR3 is 14 amino acids. The CDR3 loop reads CASSRTSGRETQYF. CDR3 sequence (DNA): TGTGCCAGTAGTCGTACTAGCGGGAGAGAGACCCAGTACTTC. Using reference TRBV19 and TRBJ2-5 for the parts outside the CDR3, the full variable domain is DGGITQSPKYLFRKEGQNVTLSCEQNLNHDAMYWYRQDPGQGLRLIYYSQIVNDFQKGDIAEGYSVSREKKESFPLTVTSAQKNPTAFYLCASSRTSGRETQYFGPGTRLLVL.

The chain couples TRBV20-1 to TRBJ1-2; D gene unclear. Germline V gene data show CDR1 as DFQATT and CDR2 as SNEGSKA (reference sequence). V dropped 1 base and J dropped 5 bases, with 5 bases sitting between them. There are 11 residues in the CDR3. CDR3 DNA: TGCAGTGCTAGAGGGGAGTATGGCTACACCTTC. Its protein product is CSARGEYGYTF.

The J gene is TRBJ2-7, the V gene TRBV15, with TRBD1 as a possible D gene (6 bases). CDR1 and CDR2 from the germline V gene are LNHNV and YYDKDF (reference sequence). V was trimmed by 1 base and J by 4 bases, leaving 14 bases between them. The CDR3 runs to 15 residues. DNA for the CDR3: TGTGCCACCAGCAGAGTGGGGGCAGCATTGTACGAGCAGTACTTC. Residues: CATSRVGAALYEQYF.

The chain combines TRBV5-6 with TRBJ2-7; unclear D gene. The CDR3 spans 15 residues. From germline, CDR1 is SGHDT and CDR2 YYEEEE. The germline V and J ends were trimmed by 1 base and 2 bases, with 13 bases remaining between them. The CDR3 reads CASSLWQRLPYEQYF. CDR3 nucleotide sequence: TGTGCCAGCAGCTTGTGGCAGCGACTTCCCTACGAGCAGTACTTC.